This TCR beta chain was found in a study of T cells in Graves' hyperthyroidism and ophthalmopathy (dated by TCRdb to the late 2010s). General notes on the study: Peripheral blood samples were taken at initial diagnosis, before any treatment was given. After sampling, hyperthyroidism patients received methimazole starting at 30 mg daily, and ophthalmopathy patients received high-dose intravenous methylprednisolone. To identify TCR V-J signatures that set the groups apart, the researchers used a discovery cohort of 95 to 100 patients, made up of some 41 with Graves' ophthalmopathy and around 58 with stable Graves' hyperthyroidism. The 75 to 100 discovery patients were randomly split 7:3 into training and test sets. The paper reports TCR Vbeta CDR3 sequencing of about 140 peripheral blood samples: under 45 ophthalmopathy, over 70 hyperthyroidism and 17 progressor patients. The study also compared thyroid tissue and blood T-cell repertoires from about six Graves' hyperthyroidism patients. An independent validation cohort of 18 to 20 hyperthyroidism patients and 17 patients who later progressed to ophthalmopathy tested prospective prediction of ophthalmopathy.

This clonotype was observed a handful of times. Its antigen has not been determined. Within one base of it there is no much larger clone, and no base qualities were kept. The TCR beta CDR3 regions were amplified from the RNA transcripts. The first round of RT-PCR for the TCR CDR3 was performed with the HTBI primer set and the Qiagen OneStep RT-PCR kit. A second multiplex PCR round built the libraries, followed by size selection and purification. Libraries were sequenced paired-end with 100 bp reads on an Illumina HiSeq2000. As for the original processing: SOAPnuke was used to process the raw data, with reads discarded if the reads contained adapters or uncalled bases, had a mean Phred below 15, or lacked an exact constant-primer or identifier match. High-quality paired reads were merged using COPE v1.2.5, and each unique nucleotide sequence was defined as a clonotype. MiTCR v1.1 was used to align the clonotypes against IMGT TRBV, TRBD and TRBJ reference segments. Analysis was restricted to V-J combinations with a frequency above 0.0001, which covered roughly 99% of repertoires. The TCS score was defined as F50 (clonal expansion) divided by E x V (chaos), with BLOSUM62-based TCRdist calculated between CDR3 peptides within each V-J. Welch's t-statistics and random forest reduced roughly 500 V-J features to roughly 13, which were used in a naive Bayes classifier (R e1071). The public reads were quality trimmed at Q25 with fastp and then assembled into clones with MiXCR by TCRdb, keeping productive beta chains. Duplicate CDR3 protein sequences are folded into a single record with the most common DNA and genes. These V and J calls rely on TCRdb rather than the paper's analysis. This sample has 450,000 to 600,000 distinct CDR3 sequences in its table, and 15% to 20% of those were observed once. Around 50% of the sample rests with the top ten.

In the ophthalmopathy patients, disease was moderately to severely active, with a Clinical Activity Score of 3 or more, a NOSPECS grade of 4 or more, and a duration of less than 3 months. Patients with uncontrolled infections, other autoimmune diseases, pregnancy or lactation were excluded. Diagnoses were established on the basis of clinical symptoms, serum thyroxine and TRAb, thyroid ultrasound, and orbital computed tomography. Ficoll-Paque density gradient centrifugation was used to isolate PBMCs from approximately 10 ml of fresh peripheral blood. Total RNA was extracted using Trizol reagent, and RNA quality was assessed on an Agilent 2100 Bioanalyzer. CDR3 length: 14 amino acids, cysteine to phenylalanine. The DNA shown is the 42-base CDR3, in frame from base 1. Relative to germline, V is 3 bases shorter and J is 5 bases shorter, with 14 bases between their ends. The germline V gene (reference sequence) specifies SEHNR as CDR1 and FQNEAQ as CDR2.

The study at large found these results: In cross-validation, a model built on a 13 V-J signature told ophthalmopathy apart from stable hyperthyroidism with approximately 90% sensitivity and roughly 83% specificity, and in testing the same model reached 80%/75%. Sample size was not statistically predetermined, and blinding of investigators to group allocation was not performed. During validation, the model predicted progression to ophthalmopathy a median of approximately 6 months ahead of onset, with more than 60% sensitivity and roughly 75% specificity. Blood samples also contained most of the expanded thyroid clonotypes (frequency above 0.001), which suggests that blood repertoires may reflect thyroid immune responses.

This receptor chain uses TRBV7-9 and TRBJ2-7, with the D gene call left open. The source is a man aged 35 to 55 with Graves' ophthalmopathy. Sequencing was carried out using blood. Read as DNA, the sequence is TGTGCCAGCAGCTTTAGGTCAACTCTACACGAGCAGTACTTC. Its translation reads: CASSFRSTLHEQYF.